Each of the 6 T cell receptor beta chains below was sequenced from the same sample in a study of T cells in Graves' hyperthyroidism and ophthalmopathy. There were TCR beta CDR3 regions amplified from RNA transcripts. RT-PCR in the first round (using the HTBI primer set) targeted the TCR CDR3. TCRdb called the multiplex PCR reads again in MiXCR, with one record for every CDR3 protein. Of approximately 400,000 distinct CDR3 sequences listed, about 14% were seen once; the top ten hold around a fifth. The sequencing sample was made of blood. The receptor set was obtained from a woman in her 30s with Graves' ophthalmopathy.

The V call is TRBV19, the J call TRBJ2-7; a weak D match, TRBD1 (5 bases). V shed 7 bases and J shed 3 bases, with 19 bases lying between them. The CDR3 spans 15 residues. CDR1 and CDR2 from the germline V gene are LNHDA and SQIVND (reference sequence). CDR3 protein: CASNPSAGLNYEQYF. In DNA, the CDR3 is TGTGCCAGTAACCCCTCGGCAGGGCTGAACTACGAGCAGTACTTC.

This clonotype has more than one count but fewer than ten. A much larger clonotype is one base distant, so this may be a read error. V and J are TRBV7-8 and TRBJ2-5; TRBD2 aligns across 12 bases. Germline V gene lookup returns CDR1 SGHVS and CDR2 FQNEAQ. The J segment lost 2 bases and the V segment lost 1 base, leaving 11 bases of the junction unmatched. CDR3 length: 19 amino acids. The CDR3 DNA follows: TGTGCCAGCAGCTTAGATCCGCTAGCGGGGGGGCTAGTACAAGAGACCCAGTACTTC. This gives the protein CASSLDPLAGGLVQETQYF.

This clonotype was observed a handful of times. The chain joins TRBV19 to TRBJ2-5, with 12 positions matching TRBD2. Germline CDR1 and CDR2: LNHDA and SQIVND (reference sequence). V gave up 4 bases and J gave up 4 bases; unmatched junction bases: 7. The CDR3 is made up of 16 amino acids. The CDR3 is CASSNSGTSGLETQYF. The CDR3 nucleotides read TGTGCCAGTAGTAATTCCGGGACTAGCGGGTTAGAGACCCAGTACTTC.

In its sample, this clonotype was seen many times. CDR3 loop: CSASPTTVKSYGYTF. In DNA, the CDR3 is TGCAGTGCTAGCCCCACGACAGTTAAATCCTATGGCTACACCTTC. V is TRBV20-1 and J is TRBJ1-2, with a possible D match to TRBD1 (5 bases). The V end lost 3 bases, the J end lost 4 bases, and 18 bases lay between the germline ends. Germline CDR1 DFQATT, CDR2 SNEGSKA (reference sequence). The CDR3 runs 15 residues.

This clonotype was detected a few times. The gene calls are TRBV4-1 and TRBJ1-6; tentatively, D is TRBD1 (5 bases). The CDR3 consists of 15 residues. Trimming cost V 2 bases and J 14 bases, with 19 bases left between them. CDR1 and CDR2 (germline): MGHRA, YSYEKL. CDR3 loop: CASSQNQGRSPTLHF. The CDR3 bases are TGCGCCAGCAGCCAAAATCAGGGACGGTCTCCAACCCTCCACTTT.

The J gene is TRBJ1-6, the V gene TRBV28, with 8 bases matching TRBD1. CDR1 and CDR2 (germline): MDHEN, SYDVKM. Unmatched junction bases numbered 5, after V lost 4 bases and J lost 3 bases. The CDR3 covers 16 residues. CDR3 DNA sequence: TGTGCCAGCAGTTCGACAGGGGCCGTCTATAATTCACCCCTCCACTTT. Its translation is CASSSTGAVYNSPLHF.